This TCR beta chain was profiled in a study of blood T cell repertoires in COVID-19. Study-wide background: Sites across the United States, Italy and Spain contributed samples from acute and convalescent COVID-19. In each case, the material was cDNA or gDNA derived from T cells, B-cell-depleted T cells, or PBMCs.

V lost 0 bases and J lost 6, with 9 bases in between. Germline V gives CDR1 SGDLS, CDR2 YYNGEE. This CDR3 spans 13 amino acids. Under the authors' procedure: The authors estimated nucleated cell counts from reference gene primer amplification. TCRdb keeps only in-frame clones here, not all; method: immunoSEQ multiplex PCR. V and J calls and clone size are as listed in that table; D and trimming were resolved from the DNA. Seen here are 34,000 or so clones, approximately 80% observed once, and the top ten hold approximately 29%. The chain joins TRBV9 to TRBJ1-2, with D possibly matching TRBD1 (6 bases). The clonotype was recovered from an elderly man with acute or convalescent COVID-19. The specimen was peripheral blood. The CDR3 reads CASSVVPGDGYTF. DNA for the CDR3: TGTGCCAGCAGCGTAGTTCCAGGGGATGGCTACACCTTC.